The sequence of this TCR beta chain was determined in a study of blood T cell repertoires in COVID-19. Study details: Researchers got acute and convalescent COVID-19 samples from the United States, Italy and Spain. From T cells, B-cell-depleted T cells, or PBMCs came the material, which was cDNA or gDNA.

V shed 2 bases and J shed 2 bases, with 10 bases lying between them. Germline V gene lookup returns CDR1 SNHLY and CDR2 FYNNEI. The CDR3 sequence is 15 residues long. The method was immunoSEQ multiplex PCR; TCRdb's version includes in-frame clones alone and lacks a portion of them. This sample has some 99,000 clones, with over 75% found just once. The receptor was derived from a woman aged 45 to 65 with acute or convalescent COVID-19. The chain is built from TRBV2 and TRBJ1-3; D gene ambiguous. What was sequenced was peripheral blood. For the CDR3, the DNA is TGTGCCAGCAGTGAAATGGGAGGGACTGGAAACACCATATATTTT. Its translation is CASSEMGGTGNTIYF. Supplemented by reference TRBV2 and TRBJ1-3, the full variable domain reads EPEVTQTPSHQVTQMGQEVILRCVPISNHLYFYWYRQILGQKVEFLVSFYNNEISEKSEIFDDQFSVERPDGSNFTLKIRSTKLEDSAMYFCASSEMGGTGNTIYFGEGSWLTVV.